This TCR beta chain was profiled in a study of blood T cell repertoires in COVID-19. Overall study: Both acute and convalescent COVID-19 samples were obtained from the United States, Italy and Spain. From T cells, B-cell-depleted T cells, or PBMCs came the material, which was cDNA or gDNA.

V shed 7 bases, J shed 4 bases, and the junction held 6 bases outside the gene matches. The CDR3 consists of 14 residues. Germline lookup yields CDR1 MNHNY and CDR2 SVGAGI (reference sequence). In the original workflow: Reference gene primer amplification gave nucleated cell count estimates. Sequenced by immunoSEQ multiplex PCR; TCRdb stores in-frame clones only, minus some. D and trimming were read from the DNA, whereas the V and J calls and clone size are those reported in that table. The repertoire holds 45,000 to 70,000 clones, around 90% seen once, with under 25% in the top ten. This clone was recorded only once. The Seattle patients, enrolled during active infection, were followed longitudinally.

The chain carries TRBV6-6 and TRBJ1-3; 8 nucleotides match TRBD1. This TCR was sampled from a woman aged 80 or over with COVID-19, enrolled during active disease. The specimen was peripheral blood. The CDR3 DNA reads TGTGCCAGCAATCGGGACAGGACCGGAAACACCATATATTTT. Protein: CASNRDRTGNTIYF.